Sequencing of this T cell receptor beta chain was carried out in a study of identical twins. Broader study findings: Twins showed weaker excess sharing in their beta out-of-frame sequences.

TCRdb re-called the 5' RACE reads with MiXCR, one entry per CDR3 protein. The sample lists around 510,000 distinct CDR3 sequences, 13% to 15% occurring once. This clonotype was observed a few times. Antigen: not known. Separately, the same data were catalogued under a study of yellow fever vaccine responses in identical twins.

Sequenced material: CD4+ T cells sorted from blood. The origin of this receptor is a woman aged 18-29 years in good health.

CDR3 DNA: TGCAGGGCAGCCACAGGGGAGGGATATTACAATGAGCAGTTCTTC. Protein sequence: CRAATGEGYYNEQFF. The chain recombines TRBV20-1 with TRBJ2-1; D may match TRBD1 or TRBD2 (7 bases each). This CDR3 spans 15 amino acids. In germline, CDR1 is DFQATT, CDR2 SNEGSKA (reference sequence).